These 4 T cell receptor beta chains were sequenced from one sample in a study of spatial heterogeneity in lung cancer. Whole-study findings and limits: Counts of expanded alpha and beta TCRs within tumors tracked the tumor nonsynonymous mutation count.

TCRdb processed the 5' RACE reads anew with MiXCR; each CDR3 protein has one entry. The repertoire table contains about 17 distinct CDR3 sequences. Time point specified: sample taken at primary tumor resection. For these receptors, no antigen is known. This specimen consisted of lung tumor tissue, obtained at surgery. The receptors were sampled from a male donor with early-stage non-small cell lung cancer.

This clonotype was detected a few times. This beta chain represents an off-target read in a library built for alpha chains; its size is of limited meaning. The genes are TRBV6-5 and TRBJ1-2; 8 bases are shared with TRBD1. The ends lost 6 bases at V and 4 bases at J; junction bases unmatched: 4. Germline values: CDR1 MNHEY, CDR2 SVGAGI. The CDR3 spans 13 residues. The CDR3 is CASSLTGGYGYTF. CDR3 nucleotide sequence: TGTGCCAGCAGCCTAACAGGGGGCTATGGCTACACCTTC.

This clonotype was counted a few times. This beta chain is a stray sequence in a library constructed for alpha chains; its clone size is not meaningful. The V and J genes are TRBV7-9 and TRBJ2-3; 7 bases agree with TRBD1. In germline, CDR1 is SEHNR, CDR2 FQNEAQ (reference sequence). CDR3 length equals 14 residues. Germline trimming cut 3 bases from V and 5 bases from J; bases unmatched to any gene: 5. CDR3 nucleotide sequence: TGTGCCAGCAGCTTCCAATCAGGGGGAGATACGCAGTATTTT. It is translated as CASSFQSGGDTQYF.

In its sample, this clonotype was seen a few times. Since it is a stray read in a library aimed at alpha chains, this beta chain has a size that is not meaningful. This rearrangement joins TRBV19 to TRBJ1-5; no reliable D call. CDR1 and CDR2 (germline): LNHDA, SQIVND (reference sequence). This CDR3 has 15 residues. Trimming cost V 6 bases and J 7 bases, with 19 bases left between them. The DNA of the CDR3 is TGTGCCAGTAGCTTTTTCGACTCGGCGGGCCAGCCCCAGCATTTT. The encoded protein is CASSFFDSAGQPQHF.

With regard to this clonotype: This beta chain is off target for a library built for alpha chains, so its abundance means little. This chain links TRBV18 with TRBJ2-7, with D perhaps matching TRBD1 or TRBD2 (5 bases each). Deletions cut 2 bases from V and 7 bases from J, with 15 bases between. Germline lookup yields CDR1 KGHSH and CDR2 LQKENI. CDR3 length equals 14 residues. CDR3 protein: CASSPKVGAKEQYF. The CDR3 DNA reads TGTGCCAGCTCACCAAAAGTCGGGGCCAAAGAGCAGTACTTC.